This T cell receptor beta chain was documented in a study of T-cell reconstitution after alpha-beta-depleted transplantation in children. For TCRbeta, the library was prepared with unique molecular identifiers. One entry per CDR3 protein, called by TCRdb with MiXCR from the PCR reads. The sample consists of some 250,000 distinct CDR3 sequences, more than 10% of them appearing once. This clonotype was counted ten times or more. The CDR3 is 13 amino acids. Germline V gene lookup returns CDR1 MGHDK and CDR2 SYGVNS. The J segment lost 7 bases and the V segment lost 5 bases, leaving 6 bases of the junction unmatched.

V and J are TRBV25-1 and TRBJ1-2; 8 positions agree with TRBD1. The specimen comprised PBMCs from the stem cell graft donor, sampled from the stem cell graft. The sequence was collected from a human donor who donated a stem cell graft to a child with acute lymphoblastic leukemia. CDR3 in amino acids: CASSIGQGGGYTF. DNA for the CDR3: TGTGCCAGCAGTATTGGACAGGGAGGTGGCTACACCTTC.